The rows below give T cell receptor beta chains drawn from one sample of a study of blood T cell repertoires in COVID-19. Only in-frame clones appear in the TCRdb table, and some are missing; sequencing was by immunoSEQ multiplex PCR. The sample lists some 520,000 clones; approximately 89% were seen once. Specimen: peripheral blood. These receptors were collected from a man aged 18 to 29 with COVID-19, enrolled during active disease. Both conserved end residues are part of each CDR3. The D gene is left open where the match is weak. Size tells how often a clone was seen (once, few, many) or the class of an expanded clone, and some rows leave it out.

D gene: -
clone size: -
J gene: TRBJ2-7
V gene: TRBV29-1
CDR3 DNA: TGCAGCGTGCAGGGGCCAGTAACTTACGAGCAGTACTTC
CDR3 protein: CSVQGPVTYEQYF

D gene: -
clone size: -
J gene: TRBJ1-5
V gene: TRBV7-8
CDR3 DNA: TGTGCCAGCAGCTTAGGACAGAATAGCAATCAGCCCCAGCATTTT
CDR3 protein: CASSLGQNSNQPQHF

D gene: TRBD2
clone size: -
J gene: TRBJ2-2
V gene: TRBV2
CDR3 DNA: TGTGCCGGCGGGACTAGCGGGGGACTTAACACCGGGGAGCTGTTTTTT
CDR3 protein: CAGGTSGGLNTGELFF

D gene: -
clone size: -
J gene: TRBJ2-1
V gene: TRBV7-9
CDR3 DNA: TGTGCCAGCAGCTCAAAGACTAGCTCCTACAATGAGCAGTTCTTC
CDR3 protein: CASSSKTSSYNEQFF

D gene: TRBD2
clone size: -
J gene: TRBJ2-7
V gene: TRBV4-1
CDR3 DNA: TGCGCCAGCAGCCAAGTCCAGACTAGCGGGGTCTACGAGCAGTACTTC
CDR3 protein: CASSQVQTSGVYEQYF

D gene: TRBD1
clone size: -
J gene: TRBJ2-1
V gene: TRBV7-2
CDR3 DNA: TGTGCCAGCAGCACCGGACAGGGACTGTCTAGGAGGTTCTTC
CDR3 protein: CASSTGQGLSRRFF

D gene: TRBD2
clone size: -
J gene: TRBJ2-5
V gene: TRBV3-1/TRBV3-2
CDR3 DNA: TGTGCCAGCAGCGAACCAGCGGGGGGGCAAGAGACCCAGTACTTC
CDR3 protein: CASSEPAGGQETQYF

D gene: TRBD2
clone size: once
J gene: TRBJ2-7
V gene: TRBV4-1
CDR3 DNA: TGCGCCAGCAGCCAAGAAGGTCCTAGCGGGGAAGCCTACGAGCAGTACTTC
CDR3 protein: CASSQEGPSGEAYEQYF

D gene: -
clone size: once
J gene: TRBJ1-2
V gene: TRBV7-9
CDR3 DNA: TGTGCCAGCAGCTTGGGGACACCTCAAAACTATGGCTACACCTTC
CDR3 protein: CASSLGTPQNYGYTF

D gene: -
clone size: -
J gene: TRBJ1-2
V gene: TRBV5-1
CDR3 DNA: TGCGCCAGCAGCTTGGTTCCTCAGACAGGACACTATGGCTACACCTTC
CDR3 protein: CASSLVPQTGHYGYTF

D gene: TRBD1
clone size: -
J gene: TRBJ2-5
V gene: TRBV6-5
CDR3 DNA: TGTGCCAGCAGTCAGGACAGGGGGGAGACCCAGTACTTC
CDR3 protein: CASSQDRGETQYF

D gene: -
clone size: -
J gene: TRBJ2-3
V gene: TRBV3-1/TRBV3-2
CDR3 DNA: TGTGCCAGCAGCTCTGGGGCCCAGGATACGCAGTATTTT
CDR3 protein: CASSSGAQDTQYF

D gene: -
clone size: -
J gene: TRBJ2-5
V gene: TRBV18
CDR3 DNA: TGTGCCAGCTCACCACAGGGGTACCAAGAGACCCAGTACTTC
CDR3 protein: CASSPQGYQETQYF

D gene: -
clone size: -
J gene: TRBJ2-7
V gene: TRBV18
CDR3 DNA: TGTGCCAGCTCACCACCCTGGGGGCAGTTCGAGCAGTACTTC
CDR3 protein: CASSPPWGQFEQYF

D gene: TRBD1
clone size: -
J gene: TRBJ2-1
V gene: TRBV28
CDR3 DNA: TGTGCCAGCACGATATCCGGGACAGGAATAGGCAATGAGCAGTTCTTC
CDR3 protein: CASTISGTGIGNEQFF

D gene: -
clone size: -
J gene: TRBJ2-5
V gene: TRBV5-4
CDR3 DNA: TGTGCCAGCAGCTTACCGGGGAGGGGGGCTGAGACCCAGTACTTC
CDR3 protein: CASSLPGRGAETQYF

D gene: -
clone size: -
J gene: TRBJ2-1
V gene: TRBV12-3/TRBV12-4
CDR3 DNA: TGTGCCAGCAGTACGACTAACAATGAGCAGTTCTTC
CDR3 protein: CASSTTNNEQFF

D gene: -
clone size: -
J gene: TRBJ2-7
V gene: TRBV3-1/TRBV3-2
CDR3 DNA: TGTGCCAGCAGCCAAGTACAGGGATCCTACGAGCAGTACTTC
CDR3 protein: CASSQVQGSYEQYF

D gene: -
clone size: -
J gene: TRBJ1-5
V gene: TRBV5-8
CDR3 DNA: TGTGCCAGCAGTCCAGGGCCCTATAGCAATCAGCCCCAGCATTTT
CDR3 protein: CASSPGPYSNQPQHF

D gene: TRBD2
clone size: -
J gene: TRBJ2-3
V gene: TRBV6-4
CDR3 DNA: TGTGCCAGCAGGAGCGGGGGGGCCGCAGATACGCAGTATTTT
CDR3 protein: CASRSGGAADTQYF

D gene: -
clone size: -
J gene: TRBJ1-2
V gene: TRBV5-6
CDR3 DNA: TGTGCCAGCACTCTTGGTGGGGGGGCGGATGGCTACACCTTC
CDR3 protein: CASTLGGGADGYTF

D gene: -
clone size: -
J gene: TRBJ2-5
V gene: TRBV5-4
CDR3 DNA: TGTGCCAGCAGCTTGGCGGCAACGGGAGAGACCCAGTACTTC
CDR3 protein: CASSLAATGETQYF

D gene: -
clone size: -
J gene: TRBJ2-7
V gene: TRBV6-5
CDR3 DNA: TGTGCCAGTAGGGGGGGTAGCTCCTACGAGCAGTACTTC
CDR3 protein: CASRGGSSYEQYF

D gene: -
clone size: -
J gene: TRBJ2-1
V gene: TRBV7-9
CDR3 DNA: TGTGCCAGCAGCTTCCTACAGGGAAATGAGCAGTTCTTC
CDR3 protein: CASSFLQGNEQFF

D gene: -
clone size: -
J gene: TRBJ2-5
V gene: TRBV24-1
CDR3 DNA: TGTGCCACCAGTGCCTCGGGACAACAAGAGACCCAGTACTTC
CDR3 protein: CATSASGQQETQYF

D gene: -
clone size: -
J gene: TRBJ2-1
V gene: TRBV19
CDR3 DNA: TGTGCCAGTAGTATCTCAGTTGTTAATGAGCAGTTCTTC
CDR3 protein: CASSISVVNEQFF

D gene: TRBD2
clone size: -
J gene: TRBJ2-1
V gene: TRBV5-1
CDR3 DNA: TGCGCCAGCAGCTTGGGGTCCGGGGGGTATTTCAATGAGCAGTTCTTC
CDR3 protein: CASSLGSGGYFNEQFF

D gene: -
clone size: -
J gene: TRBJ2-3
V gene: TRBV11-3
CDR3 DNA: TGTGCCAGCAGCTTTCCTCGCGGATCTAAATCTAGCACAGATACGCAGTATTTT
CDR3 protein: CASSFPRGSKSSTDTQYF

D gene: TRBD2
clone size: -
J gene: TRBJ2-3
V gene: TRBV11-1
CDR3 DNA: TGTGCCAGCAGCTTAGCGCGTGCGGGGGGCGGGGATACGCAGTATTTT
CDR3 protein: CASSLARAGGGDTQYF

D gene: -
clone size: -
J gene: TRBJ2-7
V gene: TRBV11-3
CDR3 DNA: TGTGCCAGCAGCTTAGATACAACCCACGAGCAGTACTTC
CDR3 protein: CASSLDTTHEQYF

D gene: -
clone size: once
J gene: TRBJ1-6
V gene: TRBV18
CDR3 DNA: TGTGCCAGCTCACCCCGACAGGATAATTCACCCCTCCACTTT
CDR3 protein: CASSPRQDNSPLHF

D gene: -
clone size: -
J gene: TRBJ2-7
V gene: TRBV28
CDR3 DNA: TGTGCCAGCAGGGCCCCGGGACTGGACTACGAGCAGTACTTC
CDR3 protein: CASRAPGLDYEQYF

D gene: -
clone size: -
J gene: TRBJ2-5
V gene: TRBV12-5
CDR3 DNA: TGTGCTAGTGGATCAAACAGGGAAGAGACCCAGTACTTC
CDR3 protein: CASGSNREETQYF

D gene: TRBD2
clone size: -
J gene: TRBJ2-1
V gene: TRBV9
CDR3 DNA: TGTGCCAGCAGCGTAGATCTAGCGGGATATAATGAGCAGTTCTTC
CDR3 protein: CASSVDLAGYNEQFF

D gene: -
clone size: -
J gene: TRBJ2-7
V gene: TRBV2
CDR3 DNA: TGTGCCAGTACAGGGCTAGGCTACGAGCAGTACTTC
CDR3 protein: CASTGLGYEQYF

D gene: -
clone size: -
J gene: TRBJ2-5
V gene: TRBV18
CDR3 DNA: TGTGCCAGCTCACCAGATATCGGGGTTTTAGAGACCCAGTACTTC
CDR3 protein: CASSPDIGVLETQYF